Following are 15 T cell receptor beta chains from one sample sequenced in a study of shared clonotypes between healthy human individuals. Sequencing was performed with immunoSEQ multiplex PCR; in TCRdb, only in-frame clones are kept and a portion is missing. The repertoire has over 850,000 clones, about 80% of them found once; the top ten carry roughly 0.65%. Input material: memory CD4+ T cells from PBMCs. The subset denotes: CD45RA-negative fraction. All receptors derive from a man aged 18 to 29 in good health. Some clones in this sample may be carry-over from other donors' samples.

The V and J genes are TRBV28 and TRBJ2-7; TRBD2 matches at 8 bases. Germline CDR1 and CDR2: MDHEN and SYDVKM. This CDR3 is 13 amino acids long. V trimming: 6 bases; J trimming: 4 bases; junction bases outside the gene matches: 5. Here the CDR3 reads CASREAGDYEQYF. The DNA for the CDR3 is TGTGCCAGCAGAGAAGCGGGAGATTACGAGCAGTACTTC.

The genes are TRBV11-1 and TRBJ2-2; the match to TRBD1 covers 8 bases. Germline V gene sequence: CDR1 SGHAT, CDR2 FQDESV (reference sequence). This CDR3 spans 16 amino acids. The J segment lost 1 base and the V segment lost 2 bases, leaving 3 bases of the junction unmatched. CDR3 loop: CASSLKGQVNTGELFF. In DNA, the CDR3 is TGTGCCAGCAGCTTAAAGGGACAGGTGAACACCGGGGAGCTGTTTTTT. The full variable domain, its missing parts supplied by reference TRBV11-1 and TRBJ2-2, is EAEVAQSPRYKITEKSQAVAFWCDPISGHATLYWYRQILGQGPELLVQFQDESVVDDSQLPKDRFSAERLKGVDSTLKIQPAELGDSAMYLCASSLKGQVNTGELFFGEGSRLTVL.

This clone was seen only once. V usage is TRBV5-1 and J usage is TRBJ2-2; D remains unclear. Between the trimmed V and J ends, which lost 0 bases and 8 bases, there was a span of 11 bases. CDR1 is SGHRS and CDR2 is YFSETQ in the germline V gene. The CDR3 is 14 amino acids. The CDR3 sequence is CASSLEAPRGELFF. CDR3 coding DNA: TGCGCCAGCAGCTTGGAGGCTCCCCGGGGGGAGCTGTTTTTT.

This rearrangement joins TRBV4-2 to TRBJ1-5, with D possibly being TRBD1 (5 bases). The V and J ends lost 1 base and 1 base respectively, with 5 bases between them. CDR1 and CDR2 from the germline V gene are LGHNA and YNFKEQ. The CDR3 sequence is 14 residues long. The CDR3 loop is CASSQGGSNQPQHF. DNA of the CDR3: TGTGCCAGCAGCCAAGGGGGCAGCAATCAGCCCCAGCATTTT.

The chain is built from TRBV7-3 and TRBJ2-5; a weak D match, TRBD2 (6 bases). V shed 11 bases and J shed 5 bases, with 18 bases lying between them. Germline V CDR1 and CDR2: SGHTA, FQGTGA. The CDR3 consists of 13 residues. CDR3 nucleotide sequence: TGTGCCTCCTCCGGGAGCTTTTGGGAGACCCAGTACTTC. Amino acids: CASSGSFWETQYF.

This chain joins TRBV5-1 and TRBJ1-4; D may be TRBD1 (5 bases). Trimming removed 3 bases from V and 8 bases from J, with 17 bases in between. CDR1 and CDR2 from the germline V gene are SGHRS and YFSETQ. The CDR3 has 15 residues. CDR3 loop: CASSSGTPRWEKLFF. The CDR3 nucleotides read TGCGCCAGCAGCTCGGGGACCCCTAGGTGGGAAAAACTGTTTTTT.

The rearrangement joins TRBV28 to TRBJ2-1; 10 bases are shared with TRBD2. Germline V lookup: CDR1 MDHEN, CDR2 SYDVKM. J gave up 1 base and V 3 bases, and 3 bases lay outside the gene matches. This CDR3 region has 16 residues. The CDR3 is CASSFPGLASYNEQFF. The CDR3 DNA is TGTGCCAGCAGTTTTCCGGGACTAGCGTCCTACAATGAGCAGTTCTTC. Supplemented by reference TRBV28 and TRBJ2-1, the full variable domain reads DVKVTQSSRYLVKRTGEKVFLECVQDMDHENMFWYRQDPGLGLRLIYFSYDVKMKEKGDIPEGYSVSREKKERFSLILESASTNQTSMYLCASSFPGLASYNEQFFGPGTRLTVL.

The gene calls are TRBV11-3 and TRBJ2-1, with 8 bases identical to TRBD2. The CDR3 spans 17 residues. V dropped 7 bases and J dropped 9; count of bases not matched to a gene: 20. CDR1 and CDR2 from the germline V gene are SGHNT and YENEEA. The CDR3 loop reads CASTQGDFGTSRAEQFF. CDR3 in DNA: TGTGCCAGCACCCAAGGGGACTTCGGGACTAGTCGGGCTGAGCAGTTCTTC.

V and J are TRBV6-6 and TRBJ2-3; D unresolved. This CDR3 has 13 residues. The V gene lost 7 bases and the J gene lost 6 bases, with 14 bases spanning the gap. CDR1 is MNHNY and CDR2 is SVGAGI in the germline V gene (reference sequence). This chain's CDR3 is CASKYRGMDTQYF. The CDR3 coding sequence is TGTGCCAGCAAGTACCGAGGCATGGATACGCAGTATTTT.

The CDR3 DNA follows: TGTGCCAGCAGTTACCAAGGACAGGGAGTGAACACTGAAGCTTTCTTT. Its protein product is CASSYQGQGVNTEAFF. This chain joins TRBV6-6 and TRBJ1-1; TRBD1 matches 8 bases. The J segment lost 0 bases and the V segment lost 2 bases, leaving 5 bases of the junction unmatched. The CDR3 sequence is 16 residues long. Germline CDR1 and CDR2: MNHNY and SVGAGI (reference sequence).

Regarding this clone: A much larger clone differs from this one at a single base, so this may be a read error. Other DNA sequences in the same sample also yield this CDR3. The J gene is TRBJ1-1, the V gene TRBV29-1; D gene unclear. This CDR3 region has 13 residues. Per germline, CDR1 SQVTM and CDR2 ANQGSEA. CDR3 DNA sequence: TGCAGCGTTGCATTTGGTCTGAACACCGAAGCTTTCTTT. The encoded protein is CSVAFGLNTEAFF.

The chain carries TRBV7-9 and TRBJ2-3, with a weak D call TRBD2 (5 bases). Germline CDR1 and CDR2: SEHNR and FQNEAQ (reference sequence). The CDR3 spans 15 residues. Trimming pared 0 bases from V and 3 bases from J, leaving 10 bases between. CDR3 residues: CASSLARGRTDTQYF. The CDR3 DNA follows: TGTGCCAGCAGCTTAGCCCGGGGAAGGACAGATACGCAGTATTTT.

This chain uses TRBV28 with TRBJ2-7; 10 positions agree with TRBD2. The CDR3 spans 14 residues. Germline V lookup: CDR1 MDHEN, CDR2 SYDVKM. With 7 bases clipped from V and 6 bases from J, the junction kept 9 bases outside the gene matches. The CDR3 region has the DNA TGTGCCAGCACCCTAGCGGGAGAGTATAGCGAGCAGTACTTC. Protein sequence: CASTLAGEYSEQYF.

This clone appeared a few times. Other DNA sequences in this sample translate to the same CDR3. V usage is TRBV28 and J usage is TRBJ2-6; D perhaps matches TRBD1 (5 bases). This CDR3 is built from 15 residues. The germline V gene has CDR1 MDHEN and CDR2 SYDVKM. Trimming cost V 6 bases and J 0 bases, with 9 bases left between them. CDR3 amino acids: CASSKTGSGANVLTF. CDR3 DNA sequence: TGTGCCAGCAGCAAAACAGGCTCTGGGGCCAACGTCCTGACTTTC.

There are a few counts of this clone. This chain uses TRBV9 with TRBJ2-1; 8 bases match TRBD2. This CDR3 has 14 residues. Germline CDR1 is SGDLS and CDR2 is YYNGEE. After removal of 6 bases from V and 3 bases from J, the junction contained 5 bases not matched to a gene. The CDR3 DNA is TGTGCCAGCACCAGCGGGAGTAACTACAATGAGCAGTTCTTC. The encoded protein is CASTSGSNYNEQFF.